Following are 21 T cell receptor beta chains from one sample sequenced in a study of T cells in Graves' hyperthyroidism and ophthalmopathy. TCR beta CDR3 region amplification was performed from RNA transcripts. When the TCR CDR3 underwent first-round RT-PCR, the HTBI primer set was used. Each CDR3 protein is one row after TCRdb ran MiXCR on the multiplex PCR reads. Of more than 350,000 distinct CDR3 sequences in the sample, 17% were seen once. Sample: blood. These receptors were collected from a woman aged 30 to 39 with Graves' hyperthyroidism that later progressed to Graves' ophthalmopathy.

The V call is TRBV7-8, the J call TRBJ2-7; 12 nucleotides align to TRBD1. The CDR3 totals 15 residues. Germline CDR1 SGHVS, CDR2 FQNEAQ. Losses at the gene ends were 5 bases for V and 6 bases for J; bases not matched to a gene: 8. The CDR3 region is CASSPPGTGGLEQYF. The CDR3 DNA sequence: TGTGCCAGCAGCCCTCCCGGGACAGGGGGCCTCGAGCAGTACTTC.

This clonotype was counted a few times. This CDR3 reads CASSLAGLPDTQYF. The CDR3 region has the DNA TGTGCCAGCAGCTTGGCCGGTCTTCCAGATACGCAGTATTTT. The V and J genes are TRBV5-4 and TRBJ2-3; D is undetermined. The V end lost 0 bases, the J end lost 4 bases, and 9 bases lay between the germline ends. The CDR3 totals 14 residues. Germline assignment: CDR1 SGHNT and CDR2 YYREEE (reference sequence). Complete variable domain (other parts from reference TRBV5-4 and TRBJ2-3): ETGVTQSPTHLIKTRGQQVTLRCSSQSGHNTVSWYQQALGQGPQFIFQYYREEENGRGNFPPRFSGLQFPNYSSELNVNALELDDSALYLCASSLAGLPDTQYFGPGTRLTVL.

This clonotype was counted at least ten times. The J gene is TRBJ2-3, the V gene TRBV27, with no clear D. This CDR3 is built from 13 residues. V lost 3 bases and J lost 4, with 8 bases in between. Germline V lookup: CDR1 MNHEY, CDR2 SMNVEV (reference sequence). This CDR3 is CASSFPSSDTQYF. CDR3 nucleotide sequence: TGTGCCAGCAGTTTCCCCTCGTCAGATACGCAGTATTTT.

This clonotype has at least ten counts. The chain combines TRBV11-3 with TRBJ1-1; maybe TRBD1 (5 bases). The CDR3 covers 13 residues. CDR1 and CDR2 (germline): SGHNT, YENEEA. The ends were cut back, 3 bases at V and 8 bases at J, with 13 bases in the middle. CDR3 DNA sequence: TGTGCCAGCAGCTTCGAATCAGGGATGGAAGCTTTCTTT. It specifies CASSFESGMEAFF. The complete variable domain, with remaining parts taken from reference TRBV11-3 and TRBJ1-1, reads EAGVVQSPRYKIIEKKQPVAFWCNPISGHNTLYWYLQNLGQGPELLIRYENEEAVDDSQLPKDRFSAERLKGVDSTLKIQPAELGDSAVYLCASSFESGMEAFFGQGTRLTVV.

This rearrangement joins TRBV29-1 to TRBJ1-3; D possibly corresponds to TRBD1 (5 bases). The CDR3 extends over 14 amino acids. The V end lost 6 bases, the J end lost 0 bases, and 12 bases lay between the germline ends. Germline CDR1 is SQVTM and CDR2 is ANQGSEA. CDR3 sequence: CSVLRDGSGNTIYF. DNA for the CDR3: TGCAGCGTCCTCAGGGACGGCTCTGGAAACACCATATATTTT. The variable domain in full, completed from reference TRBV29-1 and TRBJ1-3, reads SAVISQKPSRDICQRGTSLTIQCQVDSQVTMMFWYRQQPGQSLTLIATANQGSEATYESGFVIDKFPISRPNLTFSTLTVSNMSPEDSSIYLCSVLRDGSGNTIYFGEGSWLTVV.

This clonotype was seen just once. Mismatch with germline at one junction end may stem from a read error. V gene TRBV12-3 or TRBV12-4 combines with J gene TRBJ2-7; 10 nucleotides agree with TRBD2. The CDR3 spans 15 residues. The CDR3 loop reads CASSEKRLAGLEQYF. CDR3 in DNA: TGCGCCAGCAGTGAGAAGCGACTAGCGGGTCTCGAGCAGTACTTC.

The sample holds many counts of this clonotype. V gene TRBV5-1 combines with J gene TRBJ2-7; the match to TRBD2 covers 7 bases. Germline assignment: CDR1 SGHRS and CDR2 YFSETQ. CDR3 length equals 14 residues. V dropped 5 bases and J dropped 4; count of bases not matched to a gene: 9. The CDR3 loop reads CASSIGSGIYEQYF. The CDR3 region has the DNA TGCGCCAGCAGTATTGGCAGCGGGATATACGAGCAGTACTTC.

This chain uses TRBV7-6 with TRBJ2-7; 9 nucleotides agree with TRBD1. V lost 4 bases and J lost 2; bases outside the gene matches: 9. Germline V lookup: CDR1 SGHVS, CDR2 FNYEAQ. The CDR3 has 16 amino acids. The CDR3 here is CASSSFPGQGAYEQYF. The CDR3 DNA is TGTGCCAGCAGCTCATTTCCGGGACAGGGAGCCTACGAGCAGTACTTC.

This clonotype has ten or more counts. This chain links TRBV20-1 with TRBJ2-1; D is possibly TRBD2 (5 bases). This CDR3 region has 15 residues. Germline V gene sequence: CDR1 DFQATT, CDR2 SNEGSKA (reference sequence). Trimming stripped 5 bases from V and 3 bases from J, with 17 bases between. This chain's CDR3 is CSAQKVDSNYNEQFF. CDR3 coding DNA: TGCAGTGCTCAGAAAGTGGACTCTAACTACAATGAGCAGTTCTTC.

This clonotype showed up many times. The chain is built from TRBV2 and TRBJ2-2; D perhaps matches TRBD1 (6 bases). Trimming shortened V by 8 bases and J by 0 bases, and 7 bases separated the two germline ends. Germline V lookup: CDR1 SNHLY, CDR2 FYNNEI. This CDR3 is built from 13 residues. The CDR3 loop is CASRTANTGELFF. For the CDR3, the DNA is TGTGCCAGCCGGACAGCGAACACCGGGGAGCTGTTTTTT.

CDR3 region: CASSELGTGVGNEQFF. CDR3 coding DNA: TGTGCCAGCAGTGAATTGGGGACAGGGGTAGGCAATGAGCAGTTCTTC. The V gene is TRBV2, the J gene TRBJ2-1; 10 positions agree with TRBD1. The V gene end was trimmed by 2 bases and the J gene end by 6 bases; junction bases not matched to a gene: 7. This CDR3 spans 16 amino acids. Looked up from germline, CDR1 is SNHLY and CDR2 is FYNNEI.

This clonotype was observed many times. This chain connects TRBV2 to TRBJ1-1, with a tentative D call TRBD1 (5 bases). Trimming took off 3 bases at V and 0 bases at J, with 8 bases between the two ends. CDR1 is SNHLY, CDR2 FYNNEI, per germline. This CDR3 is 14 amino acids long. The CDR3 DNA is TGTGCCAGCAGTGAGCAGGGAGTGAACACTGAAGCTTTCTTT. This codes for CASSEQGVNTEAFF.

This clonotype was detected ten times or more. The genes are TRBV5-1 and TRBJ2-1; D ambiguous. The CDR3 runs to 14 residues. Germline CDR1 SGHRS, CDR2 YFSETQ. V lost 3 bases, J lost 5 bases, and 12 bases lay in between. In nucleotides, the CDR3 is TGCGCCAGCAGCTCCGGGCCCAGTAACAATGAGCAGTTCTTC. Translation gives CASSSGPSNNEQFF.

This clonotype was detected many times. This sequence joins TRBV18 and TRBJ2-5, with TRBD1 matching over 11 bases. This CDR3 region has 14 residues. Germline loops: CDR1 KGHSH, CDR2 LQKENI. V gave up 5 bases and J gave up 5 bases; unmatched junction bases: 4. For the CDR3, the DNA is TGTGCCAGCTCAACAGGGGACAGGGGGGAGACCCAGTACTTC. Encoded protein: CASSTGDRGETQYF.

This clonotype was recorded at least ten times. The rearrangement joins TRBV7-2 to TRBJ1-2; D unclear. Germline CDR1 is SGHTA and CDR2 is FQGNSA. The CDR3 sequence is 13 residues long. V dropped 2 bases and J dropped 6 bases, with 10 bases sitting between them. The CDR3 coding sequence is TGTGCCAGCAGCTTATTTGCACGGGATGGCTACACCTTC. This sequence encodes CASSLFARDGYTF.

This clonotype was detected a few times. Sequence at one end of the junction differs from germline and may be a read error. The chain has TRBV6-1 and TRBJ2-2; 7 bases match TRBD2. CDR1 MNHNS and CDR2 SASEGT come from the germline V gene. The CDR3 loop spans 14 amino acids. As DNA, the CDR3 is TGTGCCAGCAGTGAGGGGGGGTTCGGCGGGGAGCTGTCTTTT. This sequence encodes CASSEGGFGGELSF.

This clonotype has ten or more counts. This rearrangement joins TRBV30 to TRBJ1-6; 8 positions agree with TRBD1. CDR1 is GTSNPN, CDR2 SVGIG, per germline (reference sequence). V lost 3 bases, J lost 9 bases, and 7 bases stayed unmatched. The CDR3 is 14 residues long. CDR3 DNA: TGTGCCTGGAGAGTGACAGGGGAGGGTTCACCCCTCCACTTT. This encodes CAWRVTGEGSPLHF. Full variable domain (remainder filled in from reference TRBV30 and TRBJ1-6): SQTIHQWPATLVQPVGSPLSLECTVEGTSNPNLYWYRQAAGRGLQLLFYSVGIGQISSEVPQNLSASRPQDRQFILSSKKLLLSDSGFYLCAWRVTGEGSPLHFGNGTRLTVT.

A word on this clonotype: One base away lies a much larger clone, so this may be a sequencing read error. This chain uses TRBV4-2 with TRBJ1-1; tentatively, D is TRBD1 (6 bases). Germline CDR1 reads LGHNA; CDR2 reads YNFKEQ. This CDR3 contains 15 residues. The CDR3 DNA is TGTGCCAGCAGCCGGCCCTGGACAGAGAACACTGGAGCTTTCTTT. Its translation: CASSRPWTENTGAFF.

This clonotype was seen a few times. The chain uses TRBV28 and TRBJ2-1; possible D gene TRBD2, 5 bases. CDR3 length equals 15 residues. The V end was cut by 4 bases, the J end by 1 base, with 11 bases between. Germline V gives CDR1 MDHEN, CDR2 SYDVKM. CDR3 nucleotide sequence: TGTGCCAGCAGTTCCGGGAAAAAATCCTACAATGAGCAGTTCTTC. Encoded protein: CASSSGKKSYNEQFF.

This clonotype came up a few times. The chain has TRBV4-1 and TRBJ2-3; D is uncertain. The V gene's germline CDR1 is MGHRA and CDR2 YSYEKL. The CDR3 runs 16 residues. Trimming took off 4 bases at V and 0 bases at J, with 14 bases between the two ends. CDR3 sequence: CASSPMHIPSTDTQYF. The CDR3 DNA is TGCGCCAGCAGCCCGATGCACATACCTAGCACAGATACGCAGTATTTT.

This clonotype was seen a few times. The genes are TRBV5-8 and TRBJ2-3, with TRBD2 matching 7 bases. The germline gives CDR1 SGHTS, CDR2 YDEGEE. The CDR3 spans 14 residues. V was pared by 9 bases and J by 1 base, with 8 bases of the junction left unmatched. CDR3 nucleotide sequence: TGTGCCACCGCGGCTGGGGGGGGCACAGATACGCAGTATTTT. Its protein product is CATAAGGGTDTQYF.